The T cell receptor (beta chain) under discussion was sequenced for a study of T cells in localized non-small cell lung cancer. General observations from the study: Adjacent lung held a median around 58 of the top 100 tumor clones.

Sequencing used immunoSEQ multiplex PCR; TCRdb keeps in-frame clones, though not all of them. Altogether tens of thousands of clones are present, approximately 84% being singletons, with the ten largest covering approximately 3.8%. The CDR3 runs to 17 residues. Germline V gene sequence: CDR1 MNHNS, CDR2 SASEGT. V was pared by 1 base and J by 1 base, with 14 bases between. This clone was seen once. Antigen: not known. The receptor was isolated from a male donor older than 55 with stage III lung adenocarcinoma. The chain combines TRBV6-1 with TRBJ2-4; D unresolved. Sequenced material: peripheral blood, taken before any cancer treatment. CDR3 DNA: TGTGCCAGCAGTGAAGTGGAAGCGCTAGGGGCCAAAAACATTCAGTACTTC. Translating gives CASSEVEALGAKNIQYF.